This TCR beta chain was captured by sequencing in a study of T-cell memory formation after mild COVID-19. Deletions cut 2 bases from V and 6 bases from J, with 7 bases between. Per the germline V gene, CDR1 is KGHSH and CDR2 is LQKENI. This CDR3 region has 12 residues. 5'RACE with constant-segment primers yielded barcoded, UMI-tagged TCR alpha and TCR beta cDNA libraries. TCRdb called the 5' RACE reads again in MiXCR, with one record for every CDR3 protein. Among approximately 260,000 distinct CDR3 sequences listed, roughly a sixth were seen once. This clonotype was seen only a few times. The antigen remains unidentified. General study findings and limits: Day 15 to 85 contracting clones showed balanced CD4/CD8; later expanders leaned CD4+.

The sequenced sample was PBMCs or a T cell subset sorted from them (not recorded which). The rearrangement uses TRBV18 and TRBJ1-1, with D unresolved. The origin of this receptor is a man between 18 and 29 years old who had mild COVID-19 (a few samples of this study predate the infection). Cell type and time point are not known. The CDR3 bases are TGTGCCAGCTCACCAGCCTTTTCTGAAGCTTTCTTT. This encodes CASSPAFSEAFF.